A single sample is the source of the 32 T cell receptor beta chains below, sequenced in a study of cytomegalovirus exposure and HLA in healthy donors. The PCR ran on 60 Vbeta and 13 Jbeta primers. TCRdb's table, derived via immunoSEQ multiplex PCR, lists solely in-frame clones and lacks some. The data contain about 59,000 clones, 75% to 90% of them seen just once; the ten biggest clones take up around 3.9%. Material: PBMCs. All receptors derive from a woman aged 40 to 49 in good health and CMV-seronegative.

This clone appeared once. V and J are TRBV10-2 and TRBJ2-7; the D is unclear. With 2 bases removed from V and 6 bases from J, the gap between germline ends came to 11 bases. Germline CDR1 and CDR2: WSHSY and SAAADI. This CDR3 is built from 13 residues. CDR3 DNA: TGCGCCAGCAGTGAGCATGGAGTCTCCGAGCAGTACTTC. Translated, it gives CASSEHGVSEQYF.

There are a few counts of this clone. The chain uses TRBV6-4 and TRBJ1-1; D call uncertain. Trimming left V 3 bases short and J 0 bases short, with 5 bases between. Germline CDR1 and CDR2: MRHNA and SNTAGT. CDR3 length: 13 amino acids. The CDR3 sequence: CASSEQLNTEAFF. The CDR3 coding sequence is TGTGCCAGCAGTGAGCAGTTGAACACTGAAGCTTTCTTT.

This chain links TRBV5-8 with TRBJ2-1; TRBD1 is a possible D gene (5 bases). V was pared by 0 bases and J by 0 bases, with 7 bases between. CDR1 is SGHTS and CDR2 is YDEGEE in the germline V gene. This CDR3 has 15 amino acids. CDR3 residues: CASSLDRSSYNEQFF. The CDR3 bases are TGTGCCAGCAGCTTGGACAGGAGCTCCTACAATGAGCAGTTCTTC.

This rearrangement joins TRBV9 to TRBJ2-2, with D perhaps TRBD2 (5 bases). Trimming took 3 bases from V and 6 from J, leaving 9 bases between them. This CDR3 is 13 amino acids long. Per the germline V gene, CDR1 is SGDLS and CDR2 is YYNGEE. CDR3 amino acids: CASSALAAGELFF. The CDR3 DNA is TGTGCCAGCAGCGCCCTAGCAGCCGGGGAGCTGTTTTTT.

The chain employs TRBV11-2 and TRBJ1-1; D gene uncertain. Germline assignment: CDR1 SGHAT and CDR2 FQNNGV. V lost 2 bases, J lost 1 base, and 11 bases lay in between. The CDR3 spans 15 residues. The CDR3 here is CASSLLRRRNTEAFF. For the CDR3, the DNA is TGTGCCAGCAGCTTACTCCGAAGGAGGAACACTGAAGCTTTCTTT.

The rearrangement joins TRBV30 to TRBJ2-3; 7 bases fit TRBD2. V shed 0 bases and J 5 bases; nucleotides not matched to a gene: 8. The CDR3 consists of 15 residues. Germline V gene data show CDR1 as GTSNPN and CDR2 as SVGIG (reference sequence). The CDR3 DNA is TGTGCCTGGAGTGTACGCGGGAGTTGGGGAGATACGCAGTATTTT. As protein: CAWSVRGSWGDTQYF.

Turning to this clone: The sample contains more than one DNA sequence encoding this CDR3. This chain uses TRBV28 with TRBJ2-1; 8 bases fit TRBD1. The trim removed 6 bases at V and 4 bases at J, leaving 8 bases unmatched. Germline V gene sequence: CDR1 MDHEN, CDR2 SYDVKM. This CDR3 region has 15 residues. The CDR3 nucleotides read TGTGCCAGCAGCCCTAGGACAGGGCTTTACAATGAGCAGTTCTTC. As protein: CASSPRTGLYNEQFF.

The table lists this clone with a few counts. The V gene is TRBV11-2, the J gene TRBJ1-2; D perhaps matches TRBD1 (5 bases). Trimming left V 2 bases short and J 2 bases short, with 12 bases between. The CDR3 is made up of 15 amino acids. Germline V lookup: CDR1 SGHAT, CDR2 FQNNGV. CDR3 sequence (DNA): TGTGCCAGCAGCTTAATGCCGCGGGACAACTATGGCTACACCTTC. It is translated as CASSLMPRDNYGYTF.

This clone was recorded once. The rearrangement uses TRBV6-6 and TRBJ1-6; weak D call: TRBD1 (6 bases). V gave up 8 bases and J gave up 10 bases, with 18 bases separating them. CDR1 and CDR2 from the germline V gene are MNHNY and SVGAGI (reference sequence). The CDR3 has 14 residues. For the CDR3, the DNA is TGTGCCAGCGGGAGAAACAGGGAAGGATCACCCCTCCACTTT. Protein sequence: CASGRNREGSPLHF.

This chain joins TRBV29-1 and TRBJ2-1, with a possible D match to TRBD2 (5 bases). The CDR3 consists of 18 residues. Germline CDR1 SQVTM, CDR2 ANQGSEA. Trimming removed 2 bases at V and 8 bases at J, with 28 bases between. CDR3 DNA sequence: TGCAGCGTTGAACGGGCCCCCCTAGAACCCCGGGATTCCCATGAGCAGTTCTTC. Protein: CSVERAPLEPRDSHEQFF.

V usage is TRBV15 and J usage is TRBJ2-7; D gene ambiguous. CDR1 and CDR2 from the germline V gene are LNHNV and YYDKDF (reference sequence). The V gene lost 0 bases and the J gene lost 5 bases, with 14 bases spanning the gap. There are 15 residues in the CDR3. CDR3 sequence (DNA): TGTGCCACCAGCAGAGATAGATACGGTTTCAACGAGCAGTACTTC. It translates to CATSRDRYGFNEQYF.

This rearrangement joins TRBV7-9 to TRBJ2-7; TRBD2 matches at 13 bases. The V and J ends lost 5 bases and 7 bases, in that order; junction bases with no gene match: 8. This CDR3 comprises 15 residues. CDR1 SEHNR and CDR2 FQNEAQ come from the germline V gene (reference sequence). The CDR3 bases are TGTGCCAGCAGCCCGCAACTAGCGGGAGGGCTAGAGCAGTACTTC. Amino acids: CASSPQLAGGLEQYF.

The CDR3 reads CASSQGQGHYGYTF. DNA of the CDR3: TGTGCCAGCAGCCAGGGACAGGGCCACTATGGCTACACCTTC. The chain joins TRBV27 to TRBJ1-2, with 9 bases lining up with TRBD1. From germline, CDR1 is MNHEY and CDR2 SMNVEV (reference sequence). The CDR3 is 14 amino acids. The J segment lost 3 bases and the V segment lost 6 bases, leaving 5 bases of the junction unmatched.

As to this clone: Other DNA sequences of this sample code for an identical CDR3. V is TRBV10-3 and J is TRBJ1-1; 8 nucleotides align to TRBD1. The V segment lost 2 bases and the J segment 4 bases; nucleotides outside the gene matches: 6. The CDR3 is 15 amino acids. Germline-derived CDR1 and CDR2 are ENHRY and SYGVKD. CDR3 sequence: CAISETGGVGTEAFF. The CDR3 nucleotides are TGTGCCATCAGTGAGACAGGGGGGGTGGGCACTGAAGCTTTCTTT.

The chain is built from TRBV2 and TRBJ1-2; D is possibly TRBD1 (5 bases). The length of the CDR3 is 14 residues. CDR1 SNHLY and CDR2 FYNNEI come from the germline V gene. V dropped 4 bases and J dropped 8 bases, with 17 bases sitting between them. CDR3 loop: CASSGRQWGEGYTF. The CDR3 nucleotides are TGTGCCAGCAGTGGACGACAATGGGGGGAGGGCTACACCTTC.

The chain combines TRBV2 with TRBJ1-3; D gene uncertain. Deletions cut 5 bases from V and 4 bases from J, with 6 bases between. The CDR3 loop spans 12 amino acids. CDR1 and CDR2 from the germline V gene are SNHLY and FYNNEI. The CDR3 sequence: CASSPLGNTIYF. The CDR3 DNA reads as TGTGCCAGCAGTCCTCTCGGAAACACCATATATTTT. The full variable domain, in which reference TRBV2 and TRBJ1-3 provide the parts outside the CDR3, is EPEVTQTPSHQVTQMGQEVILRCVPISNHLYFYWYRQILGQKVEFLVSFYNNEISEKSEIFDDQFSVERPDGSNFTLKIRSTKLEDSAMYFCASSPLGNTIYFGEGSWLTVV.

This chain joins TRBV16 and TRBJ2-2; TRBD2 matches at 10 bases. Germline-derived CDR1 and CDR2 are KGHSY and FQNENV. V shed 4 bases, J shed 7 bases, and the junction held 15 bases outside the gene matches. CDR3 length: 18 residues. The CDR3 DNA sequence: TGTGCCAGCAGCCTCCAACCGGGGCTAGCGGGAGTTGTCGGGGAGCTGTTTTTT. Protein: CASSLQPGLAGVVGELFF.

The chain has TRBV5-1 and TRBJ2-7, with 12 positions matching TRBD1. This CDR3 is built from 16 residues. Germline V gene data show CDR1 as SGHRS and CDR2 as YFSETQ. V lost 7 bases and J lost 7; bases outside the gene matches: 15. The CDR3 nucleotides read TGCGCCAGCCTCCCTCTTCCGGGACAGGGGGCGGGAGAGCAGTACTTC. Its translation is CASLPLPGQGAGEQYF.

The chain uses TRBV10-3 and TRBJ1-1, with 8 positions matching TRBD1. Germline V gene sequence: CDR1 ENHRY, CDR2 SYGVKD. Trimming cost V 2 bases and J 4 bases; bases outside gene matches: 3. The CDR3 is made up of 14 amino acids. CDR3 DNA: TGTGCCATCAGTGAGAGGACAGGGTTCACTGAAGCTTTCTTT. Its protein is CAISERTGFTEAFF.

The chain has TRBV2 and TRBJ1-1; a possible D gene is TRBD1 (5 bases). The V end lost 6 bases, the J end lost 5 bases, and 19 bases lay between the germline ends. Germline loops: CDR1 SNHLY, CDR2 FYNNEI. The CDR3 runs 15 residues. In DNA form, the CDR3 reads TGTGCCAGCAGCCTAGGGGATCGAACTCGAACTGAAGCTTTCTTT. Translation: CASSLGDRTRTEAFF. Variable domain in full (rest from reference TRBV2 and TRBJ1-1): EPEVTQTPSHQVTQMGQEVILRCVPISNHLYFYWYRQILGQKVEFLVSFYNNEISEKSEIFDDQFSVERPDGSNFTLKIRSTKLEDSAMYFCASSLGDRTRTEAFFGQGTRLTVV.

V is TRBV13 and J is TRBJ1-4, with TRBD1 matching 7 bases. With 4 bases clipped from V and 6 bases from J, the junction kept 2 bases outside the gene matches. Germline V gene sequence: CDR1 PRHDT, CDR2 FYEKMQ (reference sequence). The CDR3 loop spans 13 amino acids. The CDR3 DNA reads as TGTGCCAGCAGCTACGGGACAGATGAAAAACTGTTTTTT. Translating gives CASSYGTDEKLFF.

The chain recombines TRBV27 with TRBJ1-1; 7 positions agree with TRBD1. J lost 10 bases, V lost 3 bases, and 11 bases had no gene match. The CDR3 has 14 residues. Germline V gene sequence: CDR1 MNHEY, CDR2 SMNVEV (reference sequence). The CDR3 coding sequence is TGTGCCAGCAGTTTCTCGGGCCTGGGACAGTTAGCTTTCTTT. This gives the protein CASSFSGLGQLAFF.

This chain joins TRBV7-9 and TRBJ2-5, with 8 bases matching TRBD1. In germline, CDR1 is SEHNR, CDR2 FQNEAQ (reference sequence). J lost 5 bases, V lost 6 bases, and 23 bases had no gene match. This CDR3 spans 19 amino acids. The CDR3 reads CASRQTGQGIGSGWETQYF. The CDR3 DNA reads as TGTGCCAGCAGGCAAACCGGACAGGGTATCGGTTCAGGATGGGAGACCCAGTACTTC.

CDR3 residues: CASSLAPGGEEHIQYF. Here the CDR3 DNA reads TGTGCCAGCAGCTTAGCTCCAGGGGGCGAGGAACACATTCAGTACTTC. The V and J genes are TRBV7-8 and TRBJ2-4, with TRBD1 matching 8 bases. The CDR3 is 16 amino acids. The V segment lost 0 bases and the J segment 8 bases; nucleotides outside the gene matches: 9. The germline V gene has CDR1 SGHVS and CDR2 FQNEAQ. The full variable domain, completed using reference TRBV7-8 and TRBJ2-4, is GAGVSQSPRYKVAKRGQDVALRCDPISGHVSLFWYQQALGQGPEFLTYFQNEAQLDKSGLPSDRFFAERPEGSVSTLKIQRTQQEDSAVYLCASSLAPGGEEHIQYFGAGTRLSVL.

V usage is TRBV28 and J usage is TRBJ2-3, with a tentative D call TRBD2 (5 bases). Looked up from germline, CDR1 is MDHEN and CDR2 is SYDVKM. This CDR3 comprises 13 residues. V was shortened by 7 bases and J by 1 base, with 9 bases between the two germline ends. The DNA for the CDR3 is TGTGCCAGCACTCGGGGAGGCACAGATACGCAGTATTTT. Translating gives CASTRGGTDTQYF.

The V and J genes are TRBV27 and TRBJ2-1; a possible D gene is TRBD2 (6 bases). Per germline, CDR1 MNHEY and CDR2 SMNVEV (reference sequence). The CDR3 extends over 13 amino acids. V lost 3 bases and J 8 bases, leaving 11 bases between the germline ends. The CDR3 reads CASSLGGTDEQFF. The CDR3, as DNA: TGTGCCAGCAGTTTGGGCGGGACCGATGAGCAGTTCTTC.

The genes are TRBV2 and TRBJ2-5, with 7 positions matching TRBD2. Per the germline V gene, CDR1 is SNHLY and CDR2 is FYNNEI. This CDR3 contains 14 residues. V gave up 8 bases and J gave up 2 bases; unmatched junction bases: 8. CDR3 nucleotides: TGTGCCAGCCAATTCACTAGCGAGCAAGAGACCCAGTACTTC. Translated: CASQFTSEQETQYF. Combining the CDR3 with reference TRBV2 and TRBJ2-5 gives the whole variable domain EPEVTQTPSHQVTQMGQEVILRCVPISNHLYFYWYRQILGQKVEFLVSFYNNEISEKSEIFDDQFSVERPDGSNFTLKIRSTKLEDSAMYFCASQFTSEQETQYFGPGTRLLVL.

The J gene is TRBJ2-1, the V gene TRBV10-3; the match to TRBD2 covers 9 bases. The length of the CDR3 is 14 residues. The V gene end was trimmed by 10 bases and the J gene end by 10 bases; junction bases not matched to a gene: 14. Germline V gene data show CDR1 as ENHRY and CDR2 as SYGVKD. The CDR3 DNA sequence: TGTGCCACCGAGACTAGCGGCCCAGGGAGGGAGCAGTTCTTC. As protein: CATETSGPGREQFF.

In DNA form, the CDR3 reads TGTGCCATCAGCTCAGGACAGGGGAACACCGGGGAGCTGTTTTTT. As protein: CAISSGQGNTGELFF. The chain is built from TRBV10-3 and TRBJ2-2; 8 bases are a match to TRBD1. The CDR3 extends over 15 amino acids. Germline lookup yields CDR1 ENHRY and CDR2 SYGVKD. V was clipped by 6 bases and J by 1 base; unmatched bases: 4.

The chain joins TRBV7-3 to TRBJ2-1; the D gene is possibly TRBD2 (6 bases). This CDR3 region has 16 residues. V gave up 5 bases and J gave up 0 bases, with 14 bases separating them. Germline V gives CDR1 SGHTA, CDR2 FQGTGA. The CDR3 DNA reads TGTGCCAGCAGCATCTCAGCGGGCATCTCCTACAATGAGCAGTTCTTC. It codes for CASSISAGISYNEQFF. The whole variable domain, remainder taken from reference TRBV7-3 and TRBJ2-1, is GAGVSQTPSNKVTEKGKYVELRCDPISGHTALYWYRQSLGQGPEFLIYFQGTGAADDSGLPNDRFFAVRPEGSVSTLKIQRTERGDSAVYLCASSISAGISYNEQFFGPGTRLTVL.

The genes are TRBV7-9 and TRBJ1-4; 7 bases match TRBD1. V dropped 5 bases and J dropped 3; count of bases not matched to a gene: 9. CDR1 and CDR2 from the germline V gene are SEHNR and FQNEAQ (reference sequence). CDR3 size: 16 residues. The CDR3 sequence: CASSRGGAGANEKLFF. The CDR3 coding sequence is TGTGCCAGCAGCCGAGGGGGCGCCGGAGCTAATGAAAAACTGTTTTTT.

V usage is TRBV7-2 and J usage is TRBJ2-7; D gene unclear. The CDR3 runs to 14 residues. From germline, CDR1 is SGHTA and CDR2 FQGNSA. V lost 4 bases and J 0 bases, leaving 10 bases between the germline ends. This CDR3 reads CASSSSVNSYEQYF. The CDR3 coding sequence is TGTGCCAGCAGCTCCTCAGTGAACTCCTACGAGCAGTACTTC.